Listed below are T cell receptor beta chains from one sample, sequenced in a study of shared clonotypes between healthy human individuals. Produced via immunoSEQ multiplex PCR; TCRdb's table is partial and in-frame only. The sample lists about 2.3 million clones; approximately 93% were seen once. The sample comprised naive CD4+ T cells from PBMCs. The receptor source for this set is a man between 18 and 35 years old in good health. Some clones in this sample may be carry-over from other donors' samples. The CDR3 runs from the conserved cysteine through the conserved F or W. The D gene is left open where the match is weak. Size values are once, few and many counts, or a class for expanded clones, and some rows have none.

TRBV5-6,TRBJ2-1,NA,NA,CASSLEGEQFF,TGTGCCAGCAGCTTGGAGGGTGAGCAGTTCTTC
TRBV2,TRBJ2-7,NA,NA,CASTGPAGYEQYF,TGTGCCAGCACGGGCCCCGCAGGGTACGAGCAGTACTTC
TRBV7-9,TRBJ1-2,NA,once,CASSLYAGANYGYTF,TGTGCCAGCAGCTTATACGCAGGGGCGAACTATGGCTACACCTTC
TRBV5-1,TRBJ1-2,TRBD1,NA,CASSRGQGWDYGYTF,TGCGCCAGCAGTCGAGGACAGGGATGGGACTATGGCTACACCTTC
TRBV18,TRBJ2-7,NA,NA,CASSPDHGRGATEQYF,TGTGCCAGCTCACCAGACCACGGCAGGGGGGCCACCGAGCAGTACTTC
TRBV28,TRBJ2-2,NA,NA,CASSGGGGVGGTGELFF,TGTGCCAGCAGTGGGGGCGGGGGCGTCGGTGGTACCGGGGAGCTGTTTTTT
TRBV7-9,TRBJ1-4,TRBD1,NA,CASSRDRGQRVNEKLFF,TGTGCCAGCAGCCGGGACAGGGGACAACGGGTTAATGAAAAACTGTTTTTT
TRBV9,TRBJ2-7,NA,NA,CASSVGAGTHYEQYF,TGTGCCAGCAGCGTAGGGGCAGGGACTCACTACGAGCAGTACTTC
TRBV29-1,TRBJ2-7,NA,NA,CSVAGRQAYEQYF,TGCAGCGTTGCAGGTAGGCAGGCCTACGAGCAGTACTTC
TRBV6-5,TRBJ1-5,TRBD1,NA,CASSYGQGNQPQHF,TGTGCCAGCAGTTACGGACAGGGAAATCAGCCCCAGCATTTT
TRBV29-1,TRBJ1-3,NA,once,CSVGVSTSGNTIYF,TGCAGCGTTGGCGTCAGCACCTCTGGAAACACCATATATTTT
TRBV4-1,TRBJ2-3,NA,NA,CASSQERPFSTDTQYF,TGCGCCAGCAGCCAAGAGCGTCCGTTTAGCACAGATACGCAGTATTTT
TRBV18,TRBJ2-3,TRBD2,NA,CASSQGLAGAVDTQYF,TGTGCCAGCTCACAAGGACTAGCGGGAGCGGTAGATACGCAGTATTTT
TRBV7-2,TRBJ1-1,NA,NA,CASSLVGRGYTEAFF,TGTGCCAGCAGCTTAGTTGGCAGGGGTTACACTGAAGCTTTCTTT
TRBV19,TRBJ1-5,NA,NA,CASSMRRDQPQHF,TGTGCCAGTAGTATGCGGCGCGATCAGCCCCAGCATTTT
TRBV7-2,TRBJ2-3,TRBD1,NA,CASSIRVGQGVTDTQYF,TGTGCCAGCAGCATACGAGTAGGACAGGGGGTCACAGATACGCAGTATTTT
TRBV6-1,TRBJ1-4,NA,NA,CASSFYRRLNEKLFF,TGTGCCAGCAGTTTCTACAGGAGACTCAATGAAAAACTGTTTTTT
TRBV19,TRBJ2-1,NA,NA,CASSFPRRGSGYSYNEQFF,TGTGCCAGTAGTTTCCCCAGGAGAGGGTCGGGGTACTCCTACAATGAGCAGTTCTTC
TRBV5-1,TRBJ2-5,NA,NA,CASSHSGQETQYF,TGCGCCAGCAGCCATAGCGGACAAGAGACCCAGTACTTC
TRBV7-9,TRBJ2-7,TRBD1,NA,CASSRQGAGYEQYF,TGTGCCAGCAGCCGACAGGGGGCTGGCTACGAGCAGTACTTC
TRBV6-7,TRBJ2-2,NA,NA,CASSRPNRAANTGELFF,TGTGCCAGCAGCCGACCCAACCGAGCCGCGAACACCGGGGAGCTGTTTTTT
TRBV27,TRBJ1-2,TRBD1,NA,CASSFRTGDGYTF,TGTGCCAGCAGTTTCCGGACAGGGGACGGCTACACCTTC
TRBV2,TRBJ1-5,NA,NA,CASSENGNNQPQHF,TGTGCCAGCAGTGAAAACGGAAACAATCAGCCCCAGCATTTT
TRBV6-1,TRBJ2-2,NA,NA,CASSEAGWAAGELFF,TGTGCCAGCAGTGAAGCTGGGTGGGCGGCCGGGGAGCTGTTTTTT
TRBV4-2,TRBJ2-1,NA,once,CASSQERVIGYNEQFF,TGTGCCAGCAGCCAAGAGCGGGTGATCGGCTACAATGAGCAGTTCTTC
TRBV7-3,TRBJ2-1,TRBD1,NA,CASSLGTGTYNEQFF,TGTGCCAGCAGCTTGGGGACAGGCACCTACAATGAGCAGTTCTTC
TRBV7-3,TRBJ2-3,NA,once,CASSLGLNQGADTQYF,TGTGCCAGCAGCTTGGGGCTCAACCAAGGGGCAGATACGCAGTATTTT
TRBV19,TRBJ2-1,TRBD2,NA,CASNRQRESNEQFF,TGTGCCAGTAATCGGCAGCGGGAGTCTAATGAGCAGTTCTTC
TRBV2,TRBJ1-5,NA,once,CASSDRTANQPQHF,TGTGCCAGCAGTGACCGGACTGCCAACCAGCCCCAGCATTTT
TRBV28,TRBJ1-1,NA,NA,CASRSGSRGTEAFF,TGTGCCAGCAGATCAGGGTCCCGGGGAACTGAAGCTTTCTTT
TRBV28,TRBJ1-5,NA,NA,CASMEGGTNQPQHF,TGTGCCAGCATGGAGGGAGGGACCAATCAGCCCCAGCATTTT
TRBV18,TRBJ2-7,NA,NA,CASSPGQHYEQYF,TGTGCCAGCTCGCCGGGACAACACTACGAGCAGTACTTC
TRBV27,TRBJ2-1,NA,NA,CASSLSSLAIFNEQFF,TGTGCCAGCAGTTTAAGTTCGCTAGCGATCTTCAATGAGCAGTTCTTC
TRBV10-1,TRBJ2-2,NA,NA,CASSRQGGTGELFF,TGCGCCAGCAGCCGACAGGGAGGCACCGGGGAGCTGTTTTTT
TRBV9,TRBJ1-1,NA,once,CASRKYGASATEAFF,TGTGCCAGCAGAAAGTACGGGGCAAGTGCGACTGAAGCTTTCTTT
TRBV30,TRBJ1-6,NA,NA,CAWSVTGGDNSPLHF,TGTGCCTGGAGTGTAACTGGGGGAGATAATTCACCCCTCCACTTT
TRBV18,TRBJ2-5,NA,NA,CASSPLRGETQYF,TGTGCCAGCTCACCACTTCGGGGGGAGACCCAGTACTTC
TRBV6-5,TRBJ2-5,TRBD1,NA,CASRGTEKETQYF,TGTGCCAGCAGAGGGACAGAAAAAGAGACCCAGTACTTC
TRBV7-3,TRBJ2-2,TRBD1,NA,CASSRQGIRTGELFF,TGTGCCAGCAGCAGACAGGGGATAAGGACCGGGGAGCTGTTTTTT
TRBV9,TRBJ1-2,NA,once,CASSAITGFWDGYTF,TGTGCCAGCAGCGCAATAACAGGGTTTTGGGATGGCTACACCTTC
TRBV12-5,TRBJ2-7,TRBD2,NA,CASGLMVAGSSYEQYF,TGTGCTAGTGGTTTGATGGTAGCGGGATCGTCCTACGAGCAGTACTTC
TRBV5-1,TRBJ2-7,NA,NA,CASSTSGDEQYF,TGCGCCAGCAGCACCTCTGGAGACGAGCAGTACTTC
TRBV25-1,TRBJ1-1,NA,NA,CASSEDIMNTEAFF,TGTGCCAGCAGTGAAGACATCATGAACACTGAAGCTTTCTTT
TRBV5-6,TRBJ2-1,TRBD1,NA,CASSGRQGFASYNEQFF,TGTGCCAGCAGCGGGAGACAGGGCTTCGCGTCTTACAATGAGCAGTTCTTC
TRBV19,TRBJ2-7,TRBD2,NA,CASSIVGGPYEQYF,TGTGCCAGTAGTATTGTGGGAGGGCCGTACGAGCAGTACTTC
TRBV15,TRBJ2-1,TRBD2,NA,CATSRAVGLATHNEQFF,TGTGCCACCAGCAGAGCTGTGGGACTAGCGACACACAATGAGCAGTTCTTC
TRBV2,TRBJ2-1,TRBD2,NA,CASTPGLAGGRYNEQFF,TGTGCCAGCACCCCCGGACTAGCGGGAGGAAGGTACAATGAGCAGTTCTTC
TRBV9,TRBJ2-7,NA,NA,CASSVDGSSYEQYF,TGTGCCAGCAGCGTCGACGGAAGCTCCTACGAGCAGTACTTC
TRBV6-6,TRBJ2-5,TRBD1,NA,CASALDRVFVTQYF,TGTGCCAGCGCCCTGGACAGGGTTTTCGTGACCCAGTACTTC
TRBV15,TRBJ2-7,TRBD2,NA,CATSRISSGRARLGEQYF,TGTGCCACCAGCAGAATCTCTAGCGGGAGGGCCAGGTTGGGCGAGCAGTACTTC
TRBV25-1,TRBJ2-7,NA,NA,CATGRGTEQYF,TGTGCCACCGGTCGGGGGACCGAGCAGTACTTC
TRBV5-6,TRBJ1-2,NA,NA,CASSLKANYGYTF,TGTGCCAGCAGCTTGAAAGCTAACTATGGCTACACCTTC
TRBV5-1,TRBJ2-1,TRBD2,NA,CASSLDTSGSEQFF,TGCGCCAGCAGCTTGGATACGAGCGGGAGTGAGCAGTTCTTC
TRBV11-2,TRBJ1-2,TRBD1,NA,CASSPHGTASNYGYTF,TGTGCCAGCAGCCCACATGGGACAGCGAGCAACTATGGCTACACCTTC
TRBV7-6,TRBJ2-1,TRBD2,NA,CASHPTSGSDEQFF,TGTGCCAGCCACCCGACTAGCGGGAGTGATGAGCAGTTCTTC
TRBV7-7,TRBJ2-1,NA,NA,CASSLDGSSYNEQFF,TGTGCCAGCAGCTTAGATGGGAGCTCCTACAATGAGCAGTTCTTC
TRBV30,TRBJ2-3,NA,NA,CAWEEGTDTQYF,TGTGCCTGGGAAGAGGGCACAGATACGCAGTATTTT
TRBV5-8,TRBJ1-2,NA,NA,CASSRGAGYTF,TGTGCCAGCAGCCGGGGGGCTGGCTACACCTTC
TRBV6-5,TRBJ1-3,NA,NA,CASSSRGVNTIYF,TGTGCCAGCAGTTCGCGGGGGGTAAACACCATATATTTT